This entry features one T cell receptor beta chain sequence. The data belong to a study of blood T cell repertoires in COVID-19. Data came from immunoSEQ multiplex PCR; TCRdb stores just in-frame clones and leaves some out. The sample gives 150,000 to 250,000 clones, 82% of which show up once; approximately 12% is in the top ten. Sequenced input: PBMCs or T cells enriched from blood (not recorded which). The sequence derives from a man aged 40-49 years who had recovered from COVID-19.

The CDR3: CASSSDPGQVYQPQHF. For the CDR3, the DNA is TGTGCCAGCAGTTCGGATCCGGGACAGGTTTATCAGCCCCAGCATTTT. The chain is built from TRBV28 and TRBJ1-5, with 8 bases lining up with TRBD1. V trimming: 4 bases; J trimming: 5 bases; junction bases outside the gene matches: 10. The CDR3 is made up of 16 amino acids. Germline lookup yields CDR1 MDHEN and CDR2 SYDVKM.